The 15 T cell receptor beta chains presented below share a single source sample, sequenced in a study of OX40 agonist ivuxolimab in advanced cancers. Clones were read by immunoSEQ multiplex PCR, and TCRdb kept only the in-frame ones, dropping some. The sample includes several hundred clones, around 75% of them seen just once. The material was CD4+ or CD8+ T cells sorted from blood, obtained in a trial of the OX40 agonist ivuxolimab. All receptors come from an adult with an advanced solid tumor such as melanoma, head and neck, liver or kidney cancer.

The genes are TRBV11-3 and TRBJ2-7; the match to TRBD1 covers 9 bases. CDR1 and CDR2 (germline): SGHNT, YENEEA. The CDR3 spans 15 residues. V gave up 5 bases and J gave up 0 bases; unmatched junction bases: 5. CDR3 nucleotide sequence: TGTGCCAGCAGCCCCGACAGGGGGATCTCCTACGAGCAGTACTTC. Translated: CASSPDRGISYEQYF. Full variable domain (remainder filled in from reference TRBV11-3 and TRBJ2-7): EAGVVQSPRYKIIEKKQPVAFWCNPISGHNTLYWYLQNLGQGPELLIRYENEEAVDDSQLPKDRFSAERLKGVDSTLKIQPAELGDSAVYLCASSPDRGISYEQYFGPGTRLTVT.

The chain has TRBV5-8 and TRBJ1-4; D unresolved. Germline-derived CDR1 and CDR2 are SGHTS and YDEGEE. V dropped 0 bases and J dropped 4 bases, with 10 bases sitting between them. The CDR3 has 15 residues. CDR3 sequence reads: CASSLGASSNEKLFF. CDR3 sequence (DNA): TGTGCCAGCAGCTTGGGGGCCTCAAGTAATGAAAAACTGTTTTTT.

The gene calls are TRBV19 and TRBJ1-5; D gene unclear. This CDR3 is 13 amino acids long. CDR1 LNHDA and CDR2 SQIVND come from the germline V gene (reference sequence). V was pared by 4 bases and J by 1 base, with 5 bases between. The CDR3 DNA reads TGTGCCAGTAGTACAGCGAGCAATCAGCCCCAGCATTTT. Its protein product is CASSTASNQPQHF.

This clone was counted a few times. The chain uses TRBV5-1 and TRBJ2-3; 7 bases are a match to TRBD1. The CDR3 contains 16 residues. In germline, CDR1 is SGHRS, CDR2 YFSETQ. The J segment lost 0 bases and the V segment lost 0 bases, leaving 4 bases of the junction unmatched. CDR3 nucleotides: TGCGCCAGCAGCTTGGGCCCACAGGGGAGCACAGATACGCAGTATTTT. Protein sequence: CASSLGPQGSTDTQYF.

This rearrangement joins TRBV5-5 to TRBJ2-2; 11 bases agree with TRBD2. Trimming removed 1 base from V and 6 bases from J; junction bases left unmatched: 8. Germline CDR1 is SGHKS and CDR2 is YYEKEE (reference sequence). This CDR3 is built from 17 residues. This CDR3 is CASSLRPSGRSSGELFF. In nucleotides, the CDR3 is TGTGCCAGCAGCTTGCGGCCTAGCGGGAGGAGTTCCGGGGAGCTGTTTTTT.

V and J are TRBV7-2 and TRBJ2-1, with 10 bases matching TRBD2. The ends lost 5 bases at V and 9 bases at J; junction bases unmatched: 7. This CDR3 has 14 amino acids. In germline, CDR1 is SGHTA, CDR2 FQGNSA. The CDR3 spells CASSPSSGSREQFF. In nucleotides, the CDR3 is TGTGCCAGCAGCCCATCTAGCGGGAGTCGTGAGCAGTTCTTC.

V is TRBV27 and J is TRBJ2-2; perhaps TRBD1 as D (5 bases). From germline, CDR1 is MNHEY and CDR2 SMNVEV (reference sequence). CDR3 length: 15 amino acids. Trimming stripped 7 bases from V and 5 bases from J, with 17 bases between. In DNA form, the CDR3 reads TGTGCCAGCACCCTGATGGCAGGGAATACCGGGGAGCTGTTTTTT. Translated: CASTLMAGNTGELFF.

V usage is TRBV6-5 and J usage is TRBJ2-7; a weak D match, TRBD2 (6 bases). Deletions cut 3 bases from V and 2 bases from J, with 17 bases between. The CDR3 runs 16 residues. The germline V gene has CDR1 MNHEY and CDR2 SVGAGI. The CDR3 here is CASSYRGWEGTYEQYF. The CDR3 DNA is TGTGCCAGCAGTTATCGGGGGTGGGAAGGAACCTACGAGCAGTACTTC.

V is TRBV7-2 and J is TRBJ2-7; D perhaps matches TRBD2 (5 bases). Germline-derived CDR1 and CDR2 are SGHTA and FQGNSA. The CDR3 extends over 13 amino acids. The V end was cut by 2 bases, the J end by 6 bases, with 11 bases between. As DNA, the CDR3 is TGTGCCAGCAGCTTAAGCTTCGGAGGCGAGCAGTACTTC. Protein sequence: CASSLSFGGEQYF.

Comments on this clone: A much larger clone differs from this one at a single base, so this may be a read error. The chain has TRBV4-1 and TRBJ1-1; D call uncertain. The CDR3 is made up of 13 amino acids. Germline V gives CDR1 MGHRA, CDR2 YSYEKL. In nucleotides, the CDR3 is TGCACCAGCAGCACAAGGGAGGTCACTGAAGCTTTCTTT. Translated: CTSSTREVTEAFF.

V is TRBV5-8 and J is TRBJ2-5; D not resolved. The germline V and J ends were trimmed by 1 base and 3 bases, with 19 bases remaining between them. Germline V CDR1 and CDR2: SGHTS, YDEGEE. The CDR3 spans 17 residues. CDR3 loop: CASSLPLSSSREETQYF. The CDR3 DNA follows: TGTGCCAGCAGCTTGCCCCTAAGTAGCTCGAGAGAAGAGACCCAGTACTTC. The full variable domain, in which reference TRBV5-8 and TRBJ2-5 provide the parts outside the CDR3, is EAGVTQSPTHLIKTRGQQATLRCSPISGHTSVYWYQQALGLGLQFLLWYDEGEERNRGNFPPRFSGRQFPNYSSELNVNALELEDSALYLCASSLPLSSSREETQYFGPGTRLLVL.

The table lists this clone with a few counts. The chain recombines TRBV19 with TRBJ1-1; unclear D gene. The germline CDR1 and CDR2 sequences are LNHDA and SQIVND (reference sequence). Trimming cost V 5 bases and J 3 bases, with 10 bases left between them. The CDR3 covers 13 residues. CDR3 loop: CASSDMSDTEAFF. DNA for the CDR3: TGTGCCAGTAGTGATATGTCAGACACTGAAGCTTTCTTT.

V usage is TRBV6-6 and J usage is TRBJ2-7; D possibly corresponds to TRBD2 (5 bases). CDR3 length equals 14 residues. Per the germline V gene, CDR1 is MNHNY and CDR2 is SVGAGI (reference sequence). V dropped 4 bases and J dropped 4 bases, with 14 bases sitting between them. Here the CDR3 DNA reads TGTGCCAGCAGTTCAGACTACCCCGGGTACGAGCAGTACTTC. As protein: CASSSDYPGYEQYF.

V gene TRBV30 combines with J gene TRBJ1-2; D not certain. V shed 4 bases and J shed 2 bases, with 11 bases lying between them. The CDR3 sequence is 13 residues long. The germline gives CDR1 GTSNPN, CDR2 SVGIG (reference sequence). The CDR3: CAWTARPNYGYTF. DNA for the CDR3: TGTGCCTGGACGGCCCGGCCGAACTATGGCTACACCTTC.

The V call is TRBV7-2, the J call TRBJ1-1; D is uncertain. Trimming stripped 1 base from V and 4 bases from J, with 19 bases between. The CDR3 is 17 residues long. Germline V gene sequence: CDR1 SGHTA, CDR2 FQGNSA. CDR3 nucleotide sequence: TGTGCCAGCAGCTTAGTTAATCCGGGAAGTGGAGGCACTGAAGCTTTCTTT. Its translation: CASSLVNPGSGGTEAFF.